Shown below are 20 T cell receptor beta chains from a single sample sequenced in a study of cytomegalovirus exposure and HLA in healthy donors. Clones were read by immunoSEQ multiplex PCR, and TCRdb kept only the in-frame ones, dropping some. The sample yields tens of thousands of clones, approximately 94% seen once. Sequencing was carried out using PBMCs. The source of these receptors is a woman in her late teens or twenties in good health and CMV-seropositive.

The V call is TRBV7-9, the J call TRBJ1-1; TRBD1 is a possible D gene (5 bases). V lost 1 base and J lost 4, with 10 bases in between. The CDR3 is 14 amino acids. The germline CDR1 and CDR2 sequences are SEHNR and FQNEAQ (reference sequence). Here the CDR3 DNA reads TGTGCCAGCAGCTTAGAAGGGGTAGGCACTGAAGCTTTCTTT. It yields the protein CASSLEGVGTEAFF.

V is TRBV11-2 and J is TRBJ1-4; 7 bases match TRBD1. Per the germline V gene, CDR1 is SGHAT and CDR2 is FQNNGV. This CDR3 has 15 residues. Trimming cost V 2 bases and J 5 bases; bases outside gene matches: 5. The CDR3 bases are TGTGCCAGCAGCTTAACCGGGACAGAGAATGAAAAACTGTTTTTT. It translates to CASSLTGTENEKLFF.

In its sample, this clone was seen once. The chain couples TRBV19 to TRBJ1-5, with D perhaps TRBD1 (5 bases). The CDR3 extends over 15 amino acids. Germline CDR1 LNHDA, CDR2 SQIVND (reference sequence). V dropped 8 bases and J dropped 6 bases, with 20 bases sitting between them. The CDR3 is CASGSALGGFQPQHF. CDR3 DNA sequence: TGTGCCAGTGGGTCTGCTCTCGGGGGATTTCAGCCCCAGCATTTT.

The CDR3 reads CASSPPGLTGGNEQFF. CDR3 sequence (DNA): TGTGCCAGCAGCCCGCCGGGACTCACAGGAGGGAATGAGCAGTTCTTC. The chain has TRBV4-2 and TRBJ2-1; tentative D call: TRBD2 (6 bases). Trimming took off 4 bases at V and 7 bases at J, with 20 bases between the two ends. The CDR3 has 16 residues. Looked up from germline, CDR1 is LGHNA and CDR2 is YNFKEQ.

This clone was found once. The chain recombines TRBV6-1 with TRBJ2-2; 9 positions agree with TRBD2. This CDR3 is 17 amino acids long. Trimming cost V 2 bases and J 6 bases; bases outside gene matches: 10. Per the germline V gene, CDR1 is MNHNS and CDR2 is SASEGT. In nucleotides, the CDR3 is TGTGCCAGCAGTGAATCTGGCGGGAGGGCCGTCGCCGGGGAGCTGTTTTTT. This encodes CASSESGGRAVAGELFF.

This chain links TRBV5-1 with TRBJ2-3, with a tentative D call TRBD2 (6 bases). The V gene lost 1 base and the J gene lost 3 bases, with 12 bases spanning the gap. Per germline, CDR1 SGHRS and CDR2 YFSETQ. CDR3 length equals 15 residues. The CDR3 coding sequence is TGCGCCAGCAGCTTGAACGGCGGGAATACAGATACGCAGTATTTT. Protein sequence: CASSLNGGNTDTQYF. Variable domain in full (rest from reference TRBV5-1 and TRBJ2-3): KAGVTQTPRYLIKTRGQQVTLSCSPISGHRSVSWYQQTPGQGLQFLFEYFSETQRNKGNFPGRFSGRQFSNSRSEMNVSTLELGDSALYLCASSLNGGNTDTQYFGPGTRLTVL.

CDR3 nucleotides: TGTGCCAGCACCCCACTAGCGGGGGGGCGATATACGCAGTATTTT. Translating gives CASTPLAGGRYTQYF. This chain uses TRBV28 with TRBJ2-3; TRBD2 aligns across 13 bases. Germline V lookup: CDR1 MDHEN, CDR2 SYDVKM. The CDR3 has 15 residues. V shed 7 bases and J 7 bases; nucleotides not matched to a gene: 8.

This chain connects TRBV5-4 to TRBJ2-7; weak D call: TRBD2 (5 bases). The CDR3 length is 14 residues. Germline-derived CDR1 and CDR2 are SGHNT and YYREEE (reference sequence). Trimming shortened V by 0 bases and J by 0 bases, and 7 bases separated the two germline ends. The CDR3 spells CASSLGLSSYEQYF. The CDR3 nucleotides read TGTGCCAGCAGCTTGGGACTATCCTCCTACGAGCAGTACTTC.

This chain joins TRBV5-1 and TRBJ2-6, with 10 positions matching TRBD2. The germline gives CDR1 SGHRS, CDR2 YFSETQ. V lost 5 bases, J lost 4 bases, and 6 bases stayed unmatched. The CDR3 length is 16 residues. The CDR3 DNA is TGCGCCAGCAGAAGCGGGGGGGCGGAAGGGGCCAACGTCCTGACTTTC. It is translated as CASRSGGAEGANVLTF.

The chain employs TRBV23-1 and TRBJ1-2, with 8 nucleotides matching TRBD1. TRBV23-1 is an ORF for which the function is uncertain. V was clipped by 4 bases and J by 3 bases; unmatched bases: 7. The CDR3 is made up of 15 amino acids. The CDR3 here is CASSRPGGADYGYTF. The CDR3 DNA reads as TGCGCCAGCAGTCGACCAGGGGGCGCGGACTATGGCTACACCTTC.

V gene TRBV18 combines with J gene TRBJ1-2; 9 positions agree with TRBD1. The CDR3 loop spans 15 amino acids. With 6 bases clipped from V and 3 bases from J, the junction kept 8 bases outside the gene matches. Germline V gives CDR1 KGHSH, CDR2 LQKENI. The CDR3 DNA reads as TGTGCCAGCTCCCCGGGACAGGGTAGCGACTATGGCTACACCTTC. As protein: CASSPGQGSDYGYTF.

The rearrangement links TRBV7-3 to TRBJ2-1; D is perhaps TRBD1 (6 bases). V was shortened by 5 bases and J by 10 bases, with 21 bases between the two germline ends. Germline assignment: CDR1 SGHTA and CDR2 FQGTGA. The CDR3 is made up of 15 amino acids. In nucleotides, the CDR3 is TGTGCCAGCAGCCGCTTTAGCTCGGACAGACGCGAGCAGTTCTTC. Amino acid sequence: CASSRFSSDRREQFF.

The rearrangement links TRBV2 to TRBJ1-5, with TRBD1 matching over 9 bases. The CDR3 runs 15 residues. Germline V gives CDR1 SNHLY, CDR2 FYNNEI. Losses at the gene ends were 2 bases for V and 7 bases for J; bases not matched to a gene: 6. The CDR3 region is CASSERDRARQPQHF. In DNA, the CDR3 is TGTGCCAGCAGTGAAAGGGACAGGGCTAGGCAGCCCCAGCATTTT. Based on the CDR3 plus reference TRBV2 and TRBJ1-5, the full variable domain is EPEVTQTPSHQVTQMGQEVILRCVPISNHLYFYWYRQILGQKVEFLVSFYNNEISEKSEIFDDQFSVERPDGSNFTLKIRSTKLEDSAMYFCASSERDRARQPQHFGDGTRLSIL.

The chain links TRBV28 to TRBJ1-5; 9 bases agree with TRBD1. Per germline, CDR1 MDHEN and CDR2 SYDVKM. The CDR3 loop spans 15 amino acids. Unmatched junction bases numbered 8, after V lost 6 bases and J lost 5 bases. The CDR3 nucleotides are TGTGCCAGCAGAGAAACAGGGGGCTGGGATCAGCCCCAGCATTTT. Translated: CASRETGGWDQPQHF.

CDR3 region: CSVQTSGERTQYF. The CDR3 bases are TGCAGCGTCCAAACTAGCGGGGAAAGGACCCAGTACTTC. The chain couples TRBV29-1 to TRBJ2-5; 10 bases match TRBD2. Germline CDR1 is SQVTM and CDR2 is ANQGSEA. The V and J ends lost 6 bases and 7 bases, in that order; junction bases with no gene match: 8. CDR3 length equals 13 residues.

J is TRBJ1-2 and V is TRBV28; 8 nucleotides line up with TRBD1. Germline CDR1 MDHEN, CDR2 SYDVKM. V was pared by 5 bases and J by 4 bases, with 6 bases of the junction left unmatched. The CDR3 contains 14 residues. Here the CDR3 reads CASSHDRGLYGYTF. DNA of the CDR3: TGTGCCAGCAGTCATGACAGGGGCCTCTATGGCTACACCTTC.

J is TRBJ2-7 and V is TRBV6-5, with 9 bases that match TRBD1. With 8 bases clipped from V and 3 bases from J, the junction kept 8 bases outside the gene matches. Germline loops: CDR1 MNHEY, CDR2 SVGAGI. CDR3 length equals 14 residues. The CDR3 sequence is CASGMDRGIYEQYF. In DNA, the CDR3 is TGTGCCAGCGGAATGGACAGGGGAATCTACGAGCAGTACTTC.

The genes are TRBV28 and TRBJ1-3, with 8 bases identical to TRBD1. V was pared by 6 bases and J by 0 bases, with 13 bases of the junction left unmatched. The CDR3 has 18 residues. From germline, CDR1 is MDHEN and CDR2 SYDVKM. The CDR3 spells CASRGGAWGQASGNTIYF. In DNA form, the CDR3 reads TGTGCCAGCAGAGGGGGGGCGTGGGGACAGGCCTCTGGAAACACCATATATTTT.

The gene calls are TRBV7-2 and TRBJ2-7; 8 bases agree with TRBD1. The length of the CDR3 is 13 residues. With 6 bases clipped from V and 6 bases from J, the junction kept 7 bases outside the gene matches. CDR1 is SGHTA and CDR2 is FQGNSA in the germline V gene. The CDR3 region is CASRGGQDTEQYF. The CDR3 DNA reads as TGTGCCAGCAGGGGGGGACAGGACACCGAGCAGTACTTC.

The count of this clone is one. The chain uses TRBV7-3 and TRBJ2-5, with TRBD1 identical over 9 bases. This CDR3 has 14 amino acids. The V and J ends lost 5 bases and 5 bases, in that order; junction bases with no gene match: 6. Germline V lookup: CDR1 SGHTA, CDR2 FQGTGA. CDR3 sequence (DNA): TGTGCCAGCAGCCCAGACAGGGGGAAGGAGACCCAGTACTTC. This sequence encodes CASSPDRGKETQYF.